Listed here are 8 T cell receptor beta chains from one sample, sequenced in a study of cytomegalovirus exposure and HLA in healthy donors. The study ran its PCR with 60 Vbeta and 13 Jbeta primers. Only in-frame clones appear in the TCRdb table, and some are missing; sequencing was by immunoSEQ multiplex PCR. The sample includes 200,000 to 250,000 clones, approximately 82% of them seen just once. The sequenced material came from PBMCs. Source of these receptors: a woman in her 40s in good health and CMV-seronegative.

In its sample, this clone was seen many times. The gene calls are TRBV5-6 and TRBJ1-3; D remains unclear. Between the trimmed V and J ends, which lost 2 bases and 4 bases, there was a span of 4 bases. Germline assignment: CDR1 SGHDT and CDR2 YYEEEE. The CDR3 spans 12 residues. The CDR3 nucleotides read TGTGCCAGCAGCTTTCTGGGAAACACCATATATTTT. This translates into CASSFLGNTIYF.

V usage is TRBV4-2 and J usage is TRBJ2-5, with 9 bases matching TRBD2. The J segment lost 9 bases and the V segment lost 0 bases, leaving 14 bases of the junction unmatched. Looked up from germline, CDR1 is LGHNA and CDR2 is YNFKEQ. This CDR3 has 17 amino acids. CDR3 DNA: TGTGCCAGCAGCCAAGAAAGGGCGGGGGGGCCCAAGAGACCCCAGTACTTC. This codes for CASSQERAGGPKRPQYF.

This clone was found once. V gene TRBV11-3 combines with J gene TRBJ1-5; D call uncertain. The CDR3 has 13 amino acids. With 8 bases removed from V and 0 bases from J, the gap between germline ends came to 8 bases. Per germline, CDR1 SGHNT and CDR2 YENEEA. The CDR3 protein is CASGEDSNQPQHF. CDR3 nucleotides: TGTGCCAGCGGTGAGGATAGCAATCAGCCCCAGCATTTT.

The chain joins TRBV9 to TRBJ2-7, with TRBD2 as a possible D gene (6 bases). CDR1 is SGDLS and CDR2 is YYNGEE in the germline V gene. The V and J ends lost 0 bases and 6 bases respectively, with 10 bases between them. The length of the CDR3 is 13 residues. The CDR3 sequence: CASSVDGRGEQYF. The CDR3 DNA reads as TGTGCCAGCAGCGTAGATGGGCGGGGCGAGCAGTACTTC. Filled out from reference TRBV9 and TRBJ2-7, the complete variable domain reads DSGVTQTPKHLITATGQRVTLRCSPRSGDLSVYWYQQSLDQGLQFLIQYYNGEERAKGNILERFSAQQFPDLHSELNLSSLELGDSALYFCASSVDGRGEQYFGPGTRLTVT.

Concerning this clone: A junction boundary mismatches the germline segment, possibly from a read error. J is TRBJ1-1 and V is TRBV4-1, with 10 bases that match TRBD1. The V gene's germline CDR1 is MGHRA and CDR2 YSYEKL. The CDR3 runs to 17 residues. CDR3 DNA: TGCGCCAGCAGCCAAGGGCTTCAGGACAGGGGGAACTCTGAAGCTTTCTTT. It specifies CASSQGLQDRGNSEAFF.

The V gene is TRBV2, the J gene TRBJ1-5; a possible D gene is TRBD1 (6 bases). Germline-derived CDR1 and CDR2 are SNHLY and FYNNEI. CDR3 length equals 14 residues. With 6 bases removed from V and 2 bases from J, the gap between germline ends came to 11 bases. The CDR3: CASRDRFGNQPQHF. The CDR3 nucleotides read TGTGCCAGCAGGGACAGATTTGGCAATCAGCCCCAGCATTTT.

The rearrangement uses TRBV5-6 and TRBJ2-3, with a possible D match to TRBD1 (5 bases). From germline, CDR1 is SGHDT and CDR2 YYEEEE. The CDR3 covers 12 residues. Trimming stripped 4 bases from V and 4 bases from J, with 7 bases between. The CDR3 nucleotides are TGTGCCAGCAGCCAGGGCGCAGATACGCAGTATTTT. Its translation: CASSQGADTQYF.

The chain uses TRBV7-9 and TRBJ2-5; 14 bases fit TRBD2. V shed 8 bases and J 2 bases; nucleotides not matched to a gene: 1. The CDR3 is made up of 14 amino acids. CDR1 is SEHNR and CDR2 is FQNEAQ in the germline V gene (reference sequence). CDR3 in DNA: TGTGCCAGCGGGACTAGCGGGGGACAAGAGACCCAGTACTTC. It is translated as CASGTSGGQETQYF.